This T cell receptor (beta chain) came from a study of Ad26.COV2.S vaccination and SARS-CoV-2 variants. Whole-study context: It was the COV1001 Ad26.COV2.S trial arm that included the donor.

Sequencing was performed with immunoSEQ multiplex PCR; in TCRdb, only in-frame clones are kept and a portion is missing. The profile covers over 450,000 clones, with approximately 90% appearing a single time and more than 1.5% taken by the ten largest. Treatment indicated: roughly 18 received Ad26.COV2.S at low or high dose, single or two shots; about 5 received placebo; per-sample allocation not given. On day 63 after the first injection, vaccine and placebo recipients gave samples. The V end was cut by 5 bases, the J end by 9 bases, with 13 bases between. Germline CDR1 is SGHRS and CDR2 is YFSETQ. The CDR3 has 12 amino acids.

The receptor was isolated from a person between 18 and 60 years old who received the Ad26.COV2.S COVID-19 vaccine or a placebo. V and J are TRBV5-1 and TRBJ2-3; D remains ambiguous. The sequencing here drew on peripheral blood, taken in a trial of Ad26.COV2.S vaccine versus placebo. The CDR3 sequence is CASSQTEETQYF. CDR3 sequence (DNA): TGCGCCAGCAGTCAGACTGAGGAGACGCAGTATTTT.